This T cell receptor (beta chain) was captured in a study of post-analysis software for immune sequencing data. Turning to the study itself: The disease courses covered relapsing-remitting, secondary progressive and progressive-relapsing multiple sclerosis. General study findings and limits: Those with multiple sclerosis, the patient group, showed significantly lower normalized Chao1 diversity than controls. A handful of TRBV segments, including TRBV5-6, TRBV5-1 and TRBV20-1, were more frequent in patients than controls. Same-batch samples co-clustered strongly by F measure.

Every TCR beta cDNA library bore unique molecular identifiers. The authors obtained 400,000 to 600,000 cDNA molecules from approximately 0.91 to 9.4 million T cells. TCRdb re-called the PCR reads with MiXCR, one entry per CDR3 protein. The sample yields approximately 150,000 distinct CDR3 sequences, approximately 30% seen once. This CDR3 is 13 amino acids long. Trimming removed 6 bases at V and 5 bases at J, with 14 bases between. Germline CDR1 SGHRS, CDR2 YFSETQ. This clonotype was counted a single time. Antigen unknown. The sample comprised blood. The chain combines TRBV5-1 with TRBJ2-5; tentatively, D is TRBD1 or TRBD2 (6 bases each). The TCR comes from a girl aged 5-17 years with multiple sclerosis. CDR3 residues: CASTRRGVETQYF. In DNA form, the CDR3 reads TGCGCCAGCACCAGAAGGGGGGTCGAGACCCAGTACTTC.